This T cell receptor beta chain was retrieved from a study of breast tumors, draining lymph nodes, adjacent tissues. Whole-study results and caveats: Tumor TCR diversity was below lymph nodes but above nontumor tissue.

TCRdb reprocessed the multiplex PCR reads via MiXCR and lists one record per CDR3 protein. This table has some 130,000 distinct CDR3 sequences, 21% appearing once. J gave up 7 bases and V 7 bases, and 10 bases lay outside the gene matches. The CDR3 covers 16 residues. Breast cancer patients provided tissue from their axillary draining lymph nodes. This clonotype occurred a few times. Its specificity is unknown. Possible read error: a much larger clone is one base away. The conserved phenylalanine or tryptophan is not found at the CDR3 terminus, so this likely reflects a read error. Sequencing input: axillary lymph node tissue. The sequence derives from a female donor with breast cancer. Some clones in this sample may be carry-over from other donors' samples. The chain is built from TRBV12-3 or TRBV12-4 and TRBJ2-2; 12 nucleotides agree with TRBD2. CDR3 in amino acids: CASKLGLAGSGGELFS. The DNA for the CDR3 is TGTGCCAGCAAGCTTGGACTAGCGGGGAGTGGCGGGGAGCTGTTTTCT.